These 7 T cell receptor beta chains came from one sample sequenced in a study of early T cells in non-severe SARS-CoV-2 infection. TCRdb fed the 5' RACE reads into MiXCR, producing one record per CDR3 protein. The sample has 60,000 or so distinct CDR3 sequences; approximately 12% are singletons. Sequencing was performed on whole blood. The source is an adult who was a healthcare worker with PCR-confirmed SARS-CoV-2 infection or an uninfected control (not recorded which).

The V gene is TRBV6-5, the J gene TRBJ2-1; 10 bases are a match to TRBD1. V lost 8 bases and J lost 5; bases outside the gene matches: 6. This CDR3 spans 14 amino acids. Germline assignment: CDR1 MNHEY and CDR2 SVGAGI. The CDR3: CASARDRGNNEQFF. CDR3 DNA: TGTGCCAGCGCCCGGGACAGGGGAAACAATGAGCAGTTCTTC.

The chain couples TRBV28 to TRBJ2-1, with D possibly being TRBD2 (5 bases). This CDR3 has 15 residues. CDR1 and CDR2 (germline): MDHEN, SYDVKM. Trimming stripped 6 bases from V and 4 bases from J, with 16 bases between. The CDR3 region has the DNA TGTGCCAGCAGCTCATGGGCGGACTTATACAATGAGCAGTTCTTC. It specifies CASSSWADLYNEQFF.

This clonotype was seen only a few times. The chain joins TRBV4-3 to TRBJ2-5; no definite D call. Germline CDR1 and CDR2: LGHNA and YSLEER. CDR3 length equals 13 residues. Trimming removed 2 bases at V and 5 bases at J, with 9 bases between. The CDR3 loop reads CASSQLVEETQYF. CDR3 sequence (DNA): TGCGCCAGCAGCCAATTGGTAGAGGAGACCCAGTACTTC.

V usage is TRBV18 and J usage is TRBJ2-2, with a possible D match to TRBD1 (5 bases). Germline-derived CDR1 and CDR2 are KGHSH and LQKENI. Trimming took 0 bases from V and 0 from J, leaving 11 bases between them. CDR3 length: 17 residues. Here the CDR3 DNA reads TGTGCCAGCTCACCACCCCACAGGATTTCGAACACCGGGGAGCTGTTTTTT. It is translated as CASSPPHRISNTGELFF.

The chain employs TRBV29-1 and TRBJ2-7; the D gene is possibly TRBD1 (5 bases). Deletions cut 4 bases from V and 5 bases from J, with 12 bases between. The CDR3 is 12 residues long. CDR1 and CDR2 (germline): SQVTM, ANQGSEA. The CDR3 region is CSVVQGSNEQYF. CDR3 DNA: TGCAGCGTTGTGCAGGGTTCCAACGAGCAGTACTTC.

This clonotype was seen a single time. A clone one base away is much larger, so this may be a read error. DNA for the CDR3: TGTGCCAGCTCACCACCTGGGGGAGTGAGCCCCTACGAGCAGTACTTC. It specifies CASSPPGGVSPYEQYF. The chain carries TRBV18 and TRBJ2-7, with D perhaps assigned TRBD1 or TRBD2 (5 bases each). V was shortened by 0 bases and J by 2 bases, with 14 bases between the two germline ends. In germline, CDR1 is KGHSH, CDR2 LQKENI. The CDR3 contains 16 residues.

This clonotype is termed medium-sized. The rearrangement links TRBV7-9 to TRBJ2-1; 9 bases line up with TRBD1. The CDR3 spans 18 residues. After removal of 5 bases from V and 8 bases from J, the junction contained 19 bases not matched to a gene. CDR1 is SEHNR, CDR2 FQNEAQ, per germline (reference sequence). The CDR3 sequence is CASSPGDWGQGDLHEQFF. The DNA for the CDR3 is TGTGCCAGCAGCCCCGGCGATTGGGGACAGGGTGATTTGCATGAGCAGTTCTTC.